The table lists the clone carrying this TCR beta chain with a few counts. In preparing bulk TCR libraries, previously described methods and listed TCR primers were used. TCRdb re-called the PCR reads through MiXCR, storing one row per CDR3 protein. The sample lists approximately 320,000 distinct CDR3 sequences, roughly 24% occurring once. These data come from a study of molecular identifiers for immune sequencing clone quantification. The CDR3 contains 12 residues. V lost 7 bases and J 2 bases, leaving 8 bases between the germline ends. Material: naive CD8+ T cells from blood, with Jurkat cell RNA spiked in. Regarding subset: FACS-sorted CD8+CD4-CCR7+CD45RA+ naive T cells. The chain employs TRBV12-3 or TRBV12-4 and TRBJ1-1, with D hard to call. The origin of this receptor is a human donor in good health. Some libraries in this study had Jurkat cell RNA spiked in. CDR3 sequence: CASKDQNTEAFF. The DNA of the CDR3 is TGTGCCAGCAAGGATCAAAACACTGAAGCTTTCTTT.